The 23 T cell receptor beta chains below all came from one sample that was sequenced in a study of cytomegalovirus exposure and HLA in healthy donors (dated by TCRdb to about 2017). The library relied on the immunoSEQ multiplex PCR assay. For the multiplex PCR, a mixture combining 60 forward primers for TCR Vbeta segments and 13 reverse primers for TCR Jbeta segments was used. Held by TCRdb, this immuneACCESS table contains in-frame sequences only and omits some clones. Under half of the omission traces to an unresolved V gene where checked; the cause of the rest is unknown. This sample lists some 130,000 clones; about two thirds were detected once. The top ten clonotypes cover 2.4% of the sample. Specimen: PBMCs. The source is a woman between 40 and 55 years old in good health and CMV-seronegative.

This clone was picked up a small number of times. The J gene is TRBJ1-1, the V gene TRBV5-1; 7 bases are shared with TRBD1. After removal of 0 bases from V and 2 bases from J, the junction contained 1 base not matched to a gene. The CDR3 loop spans 14 amino acids. CDR1 SGHRS and CDR2 YFSETQ come from the germline V gene. The CDR3 DNA sequence: TGCGCCAGCAGCTTGGGGGACAGCAACACTGAAGCTTTCTTT. Amino acid sequence: CASSLGDSNTEAFF.

In this sample, this clone turned up a few times. The chain joins TRBV29-1 to TRBJ2-5; 7 nucleotides agree with TRBD2. CDR3 length equals 14 residues. V was pared by 4 bases and J by 1 base, with 6 bases of the junction left unmatched. Per germline, CDR1 SQVTM and CDR2 ANQGSEA. DNA of the CDR3: TGCAGCGTTGGGGTCAGCGGGGCCCAAGAGACCCAGTACTTC. Its protein product is CSVGVSGAQETQYF.

The chain has TRBV7-6 and TRBJ1-5, with a possible D match to TRBD1 (6 bases). CDR3 length: 16 amino acids. V lost 1 base and J 4 bases, leaving 14 bases between the germline ends. Germline CDR1 SGHVS, CDR2 FNYEAQ. The CDR3 sequence is CASSLGLTGTNQPQHF. The CDR3 DNA follows: TGTGCCAGCAGCTTAGGGCTGACAGGAACTAATCAGCCCCAGCATTTT.

As DNA, the CDR3 is TGTGCCAGCAGCTTTGGAGGGGACTATGGCTACACCTTC. This gives the protein CASSFGGDYGYTF. The J gene is TRBJ1-2, the V gene TRBV7-9; D might be TRBD1 (5 bases). Trimming stripped 3 bases from V and 3 bases from J, with 8 bases between. The germline V gene has CDR1 SEHNR and CDR2 FQNEAQ (reference sequence). The CDR3 is 13 amino acids.

The gene calls are TRBV4-2 and TRBJ1-2; D is possibly TRBD1 (6 bases). V gave up 1 base and J gave up 4 bases, with 19 bases separating them. This CDR3 contains 17 residues. CDR1 LGHNA and CDR2 YNFKEQ come from the germline V gene. The CDR3 loop reads CASSQGTVLSRFYGYTF. The DNA of the CDR3 is TGTGCCAGCAGCCAAGGGACAGTTTTAAGCCGATTCTATGGCTACACCTTC.

The rearrangement joins TRBV11-2 to TRBJ1-2, with 7 bases matching TRBD1. Germline V gene data show CDR1 as SGHAT and CDR2 as FQNNGV. Germline trimming cut 5 bases from V and 4 bases from J; bases unmatched to any gene: 10. CDR3 length: 15 amino acids. CDR3 DNA sequence: TGTGCCAGCAGCGAGGGGGCAGGGAGAGGCTATGGCTACACCTTC. Translating gives CASSEGAGRGYGYTF. The full variable domain, its missing parts supplied by reference TRBV11-2 and TRBJ1-2, is EAGVAQSPRYKIIEKRQSVAFWCNPISGHATLYWYQQILGQGPKLLIQFQNNGVVDDSQLPKDRFSAERLKGVDSTLKIQPAKLEDSAVYLCASSEGAGRGYGYTFGSGTRLTVV.

This clone was counted only a few times. The rearrangement links TRBV29-1 to TRBJ1-1; D gene ambiguous. Per germline, CDR1 SQVTM and CDR2 ANQGSEA. This CDR3 is 14 amino acids long. This CDR3 reads CSARIRAANTEAFF. CDR3 sequence (DNA): TGCAGTGCACGGATTCGCGCGGCGAACACTGAAGCTTTCTTT.

The chain carries TRBV15 and TRBJ1-1; TRBD1 is a possible D gene (5 bases). The CDR3 totals 14 residues. Germline V lookup: CDR1 LNHNV, CDR2 YYDKDF (reference sequence). With 8 bases removed from V and 0 bases from J, the gap between germline ends came to 13 bases. The CDR3 reads CATGGDEVNTEAFF. CDR3 DNA sequence: TGTGCCACCGGAGGGGACGAGGTGAACACTGAAGCTTTCTTT.

The chain employs TRBV28 and TRBJ2-2, with a weak D call TRBD2 (5 bases). The germline V gene has CDR1 MDHEN and CDR2 SYDVKM. The CDR3 length is 13 residues. Trimming removed 7 bases at V and 4 bases at J, with 10 bases between. CDR3 loop: CASNREGTGELFF. In nucleotides, the CDR3 is TGTGCCAGCAACCGAGAGGGCACCGGGGAGCTGTTTTTT.

Here the CDR3 reads CASSIRQGADEQYF. In nucleotides, the CDR3 is TGTGCCAGCAGTATAAGACAGGGGGCGGACGAGCAGTACTTC. This chain uses TRBV27 with TRBJ2-7; the match to TRBD1 covers 10 bases. Germline CDR1 and CDR2: MNHEY and SMNVEV (reference sequence). J was trimmed by 5 bases and V by 5 bases; bases with no gene match: 6. CDR3 length: 14 residues.

This clone was detected a few times. The V and J genes are TRBV19 and TRBJ2-6; tentative D call: TRBD1 (5 bases). CDR1 and CDR2 from the germline V gene are LNHDA and SQIVND (reference sequence). Between the trimmed V and J ends, which lost 1 base and 0 bases, there was a span of 7 bases. CDR3 size: 16 residues. CDR3 DNA: TGTGCCAGTAGTATAGCCAGGGTCTCTGGGGCCAACGTCCTGACTTTC. As protein: CASSIARVSGANVLTF. The full variable domain, completed using reference TRBV19 and TRBJ2-6, is DGGITQSPKYLFRKEGQNVTLSCEQNLNHDAMYWYRQDPGQGLRLIYYSQIVNDFQKGDIAEGYSVSREKKESFPLTVTSAQKNPTAFYLCASSIARVSGANVLTFGAGSRLTVL.

The rearrangement links TRBV6-5 to TRBJ1-2; D is unclear. CDR1 MNHEY and CDR2 SVGAGI come from the germline V gene. CDR3 size: 12 residues. V gave up 2 bases and J gave up 7 bases, with 8 bases separating them. This chain's CDR3 is CASSYLGSGYTF. DNA of the CDR3: TGTGCCAGCAGTTACCTCGGTTCTGGCTACACCTTC.

The chain recombines TRBV19 with TRBJ2-5; D unclear. Germline V gene data show CDR1 as LNHDA and CDR2 as SQIVND (reference sequence). The CDR3 consists of 14 residues. V lost 3 bases to trimming and J lost 1 base, with 9 bases between them. DNA of the CDR3: TGTGCCAGTAGTATCATACATCTCCAAGAGACCCAGTACTTC. Translated: CASSIIHLQETQYF.

This clone was seen more than once but under ten times. A junction end diverges from the germline sequence, so it may reflect a read error. The V and J genes are TRBV14 and TRBJ1-2; D unresolved. Germline-derived CDR1 and CDR2 are SGHDN and FVKESK. This CDR3 has 14 residues. The CDR3 is CASSQDLAGRVILF. The DNA for the CDR3 is TGTGCCAGCAGCCAAGACCTGGCGGGTCGAGTGATCTTGTTC.

The chain combines TRBV30 with TRBJ1-5; TRBD1 agrees at 7 bases. The junction had 14 bases not matched to a gene; V was cut back by 5 bases and J by 7 bases. Germline assignment: CDR1 GTSNPN and CDR2 SVGIG (reference sequence). The CDR3 has 15 residues. CDR3 coding DNA: TGTGCCTGGGACCTTCAGGGGGTTACTGGACAGCCCCAGCATTTT. Protein product: CAWDLQGVTGQPQHF.

The gene calls are TRBV7-8 and TRBJ2-1, with a tentative D call TRBD2 (6 bases). The CDR3 has 12 residues. V lost 3 bases to trimming and J lost 9 bases, with 9 bases between them. Germline CDR1 and CDR2: SGHVS and FQNEAQ. The CDR3: CASSFPGGEQFF. As DNA, the CDR3 is TGTGCCAGCAGCTTCCCCGGGGGTGAGCAGTTCTTC.

The chain recombines TRBV4-1 with TRBJ1-1; no definite D call. Trimming took off 4 bases at V and 1 base at J, with 13 bases between the two ends. The germline V gene encodes CDR1 MGHRA and CDR2 YSYEKL. This CDR3 region has 15 residues. CDR3: CASSRGEGGNTEAFF. As DNA, the CDR3 is TGCGCCAGCAGCCGGGGAGAAGGTGGGAACACTGAAGCTTTCTTT.

This chain's CDR3 is CASSQGHGNTEAFF. CDR3 DNA sequence: TGTGCCAGCTCACAGGGACATGGGAACACTGAAGCTTTCTTT. This chain links TRBV7-3 with TRBJ1-1; D is possibly TRBD1 (6 bases). Looked up from germline, CDR1 is SGHTA and CDR2 is FQGTGA. The V end was cut by 8 bases, the J end by 1 base, with 14 bases between. The length of the CDR3 is 14 residues.

This clone was observed a handful of times. The chain joins TRBV19 to TRBJ1-5; D might be TRBD1 (5 bases). CDR3 length: 14 residues. V dropped 5 bases and J dropped 4 bases, with 12 bases sitting between them. Germline values: CDR1 LNHDA, CDR2 SQIVND (reference sequence). In DNA form, the CDR3 reads TGTGCCAGTAGTCCAAGGGAGGGGAATCAGCCCCAGCATTTT. This translates into CASSPREGNQPQHF.

V and J are TRBV6-1 and TRBJ1-4; D gene uncertain. V was clipped by 0 bases and J by 2 bases, with 16 bases between them. Looked up from germline, CDR1 is MNHNS and CDR2 is SASEGT. This CDR3 is built from 18 residues. The CDR3 here is CASSEAELIWETNEKLFF. Written as DNA, the CDR3 is TGTGCCAGCAGTGAAGCAGAGCTCATATGGGAGACTAATGAAAAACTGTTTTTT.

The chain couples TRBV5-1 to TRBJ1-4; 8 bases fit TRBD1. V was pared by 4 bases and J by 8 bases, with 7 bases of the junction left unmatched. The germline V gene has CDR1 SGHRS and CDR2 YFSETQ. This CDR3 region has 14 residues. CDR3 sequence: CASSVDRGNEKLFF. CDR3 DNA: TGCGCCAGCAGCGTCGACAGGGGAAACGAAAAACTGTTTTTT.

In its sample, this clone was seen once. This chain joins TRBV4-1 and TRBJ1-5; no clear D gene. The CDR3 runs 13 residues. From germline, CDR1 is MGHRA and CDR2 YSYEKL. Trimming took 1 base from V and 6 from J, leaving 7 bases between them. The CDR3 loop reads CASSQVEVQPQHF. CDR3 DNA sequence: TGCGCCAGCAGCCAAGTGGAGGTTCAGCCCCAGCATTTT.

This rearrangement joins TRBV6-1 to TRBJ1-1; the match to TRBD1 covers 8 bases. The CDR3 sequence is 14 residues long. The germline V gene encodes CDR1 MNHNS and CDR2 SASEGT. Trimming took 5 bases from V and 1 from J; bases not matched to a gene: 3. The DNA of the CDR3 is TGTGCCAGCAGTCCCGGGACAGGGAACACTGAAGCTTTCTTT. Protein: CASSPGTGNTEAFF.